Described below is a single TCR beta chain sequence and its context. What it binds is not known. This specimen belongs to a study of vaccination effects on CD4 cells after COVID-19. At the level of the study: Antigen-specific CD4+ T cell clonotypes were called by their expansion after viral peptide-pool culture in ViraFEST.

Germline-derived CDR1 and CDR2 are SGHTA and FQGTGA. This CDR3 has 13 residues. The V end was cut by 4 bases, the J end by 8 bases, with 11 bases between. At the end of over 8 days of culture, CD4+ T cells were isolated. According to the study, vaccine recipients showed no prior SARS-CoV-2 infection and negative nucleocapsid antibodies. Clones were sequenced by immunoSEQ multiplex PCR, and TCRdb holds only the in-frame ones, with some missing. This sample carries about 58,000 clones, more than 60% of them seen once, and the ten largest clones take approximately 3%. Sequenced material: CD4+ T cells from PBMCs cultured without peptide, taken before COVID-19 vaccination. This clonotype was obtained from a human donor who received a COVID-19 vaccine. The chain links TRBV7-3 to TRBJ2-2, with D tentatively TRBD1 (5 bases). CDR3 DNA sequence: TGTGCCAGCAGCTCAGGGATAGTTGGGGAGCTGTTTTTT. Protein: CASSSGIVGELFF.